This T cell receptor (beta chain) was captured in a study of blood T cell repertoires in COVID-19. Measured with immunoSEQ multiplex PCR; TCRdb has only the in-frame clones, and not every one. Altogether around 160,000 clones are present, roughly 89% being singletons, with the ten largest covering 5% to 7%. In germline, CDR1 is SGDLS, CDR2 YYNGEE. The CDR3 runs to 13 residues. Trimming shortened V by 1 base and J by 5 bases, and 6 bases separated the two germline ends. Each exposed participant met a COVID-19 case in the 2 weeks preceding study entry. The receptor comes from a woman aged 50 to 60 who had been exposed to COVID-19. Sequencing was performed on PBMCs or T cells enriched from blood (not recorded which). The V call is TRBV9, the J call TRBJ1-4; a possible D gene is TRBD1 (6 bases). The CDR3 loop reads CASSVQGNEKLFF. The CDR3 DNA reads TGTGCCAGCAGCGTACAGGGGAATGAAAAACTGTTTTTT.